Below, one T cell receptor beta chain is given with its context. The data were obtained in a study of T-cell reconstitution after alpha-beta-depleted transplantation in children. Unique molecular identifiers were used to barcode this TCRbeta library. MiXCR, run by TCRdb on the PCR reads, gives a single entry per CDR3 protein. The sample lists 490,000 or so distinct CDR3 sequences, approximately 13% occurring once. The CDR3 length is 16 residues. Trimming removed 1 base from V and 8 bases from J, with 20 bases in between. Germline values: CDR1 LGHNA, CDR2 YSLEER. The clonotype comes from a human donor who donated a stem cell graft to a child with combined immunodeficiency. The sample in question was PBMCs from the stem cell graft donor, obtained from the stem cell graft. The V gene is TRBV4-3, the J gene TRBJ1-2, with D hard to call. The CDR3 DNA reads TGCGCCAGCAGCCAAGGGGCGTCAGGACGGGGTGGAGGCTACACCTTC. This translates into CASSQGASGRGGGYTF.